The rows below give T cell receptor beta chains drawn from one sample of a study of early T cells in non-severe SARS-CoV-2 infection. One entry per CDR3 protein results from TCRdb running MiXCR on the 5' RACE reads. The data hold tens of thousands of distinct CDR3 sequences, with around 9.3% observed a single time. The source material was whole blood, sampled at baseline. These receptors were obtained from an adult who was a healthcare worker with PCR-confirmed SARS-CoV-2 infection or an uninfected control (not recorded which). CDR3s include the opening cysteine and the closing phenylalanine or tryptophan. D genes are given only for firm matches. Only part of the rows carry a size: once, few, many, or a class if the clone is expanded.

V gene: TRBV5-8; J gene: TRBJ2-2; clone size: few; D gene: TRBD2; CDR3 DNA: TGTGCCAGCGGAAAGGGACTAGCGGGAGACACCGGGGAGCTGTTTTTT; CDR3 protein: CASGKGLAGDTGELFF
V gene: TRBV15; J gene: TRBJ2-5; clone size: once; D gene: NA; CDR3 DNA: TGTGCCACCAGCAGAGATATAGCGGAAGAGACCCAGTACTTC; CDR3 protein: CATSRDIAEETQYF
V gene: TRBV12-3/TRBV12-4; J gene: TRBJ2-7; clone size: NA; D gene: TRBD1; CDR3 DNA: TGTGCCAGCAGTATGGGACAGGGAAAGATTCAGTACTTC; CDR3 protein: CASSMGQGKIQYF
V gene: TRBV19; J gene: TRBJ2-7; clone size: many; D gene: NA; CDR3 DNA: TGTGCCAGTAGTCGCGGCAGTAAGTCCTACGAGCAGTACTTC; CDR3 protein: CASSRGSKSYEQYF
V gene: TRBV18; J gene: TRBJ1-1; clone size: NA; D gene: TRBD1; CDR3 DNA: TGTGCCAGCTCACCCCGGACAGGGGATCAGTTCAACCCTGAAGCTTTCTTT; CDR3 protein: CASSPRTGDQFNPEAFF
V gene: TRBV12-3/TRBV12-4; J gene: TRBJ2-5; clone size: NA; D gene: NA; CDR3 DNA: TGTGCCAGCAGTTTAGGGCGCAAAGAGACCCAGTACTTC; CDR3 protein: CASSLGRKETQYF
V gene: TRBV30; J gene: TRBJ1-1; clone size: NA; D gene: NA; CDR3 DNA: TGTGCCTGGAGTGTCTTACTAGGAGGAACTGAAGCTTTCTTT; CDR3 protein: CAWSVLLGGTEAFF
V gene: TRBV7-2; J gene: TRBJ2-2; clone size: few; D gene: NA; CDR3 DNA: TGTGCCAGCAGCTTGCCGGCGAACACCGGGGAGCTGTTTTTT; CDR3 protein: CASSLPANTGELFF
V gene: TRBV7-9; J gene: TRBJ2-3; clone size: NA; D gene: NA; CDR3 DNA: TGTGCCAGCAGCTTAGAGCTTAGCACAGATACGCAGTATTTT; CDR3 protein: CASSLELSTDTQYF
V gene: TRBV20-1; J gene: TRBJ2-4; clone size: few; D gene: TRBD1; CDR3 DNA: TGCAGTGCTAGTCAGGGGGCGAACATTCAGTACTTC; CDR3 protein: CSASQGANIQYF
V gene: TRBV5-4; J gene: TRBJ2-1; clone size: many; D gene: TRBD2; CDR3 DNA: TGTGCCAGCAGCTTTAGCGGGGGTCGTGATGAGCAGTTCTTC; CDR3 protein: CASSFSGGRDEQFF
V gene: TRBV10-3; J gene: TRBJ2-7; clone size: few; D gene: TRBD1; CDR3 DNA: TGTGCCATCAGTGGACAGGGTTACGAGCAGTACTTC; CDR3 protein: CAISGQGYEQYF
V gene: TRBV6-1; J gene: TRBJ1-2; clone size: few; D gene: NA; CDR3 DNA: TGTGCCAGCAGTGAAGGCGGGAGCGCAGAGGACTATGGCTACACCTTC; CDR3 protein: CASSEGGSAEDYGYTF
V gene: TRBV7-9; J gene: TRBJ2-7; clone size: NA; D gene: NA; CDR3 DNA: TGTGCCAGCAGCTTGGGGGCAGGCCACTACGAGCAGTACTTC; CDR3 protein: CASSLGAGHYEQYF
V gene: TRBV12-3/TRBV12-4; J gene: TRBJ1-2; clone size: many; D gene: NA; CDR3 DNA: TGTGCCAGCGGAAGCAGGGCTGGCTACACCTTC; CDR3 protein: CASGSRAGYTF
V gene: TRBV29-1; J gene: TRBJ2-3; clone size: NA; D gene: NA; CDR3 DNA: TGCAGCGTTGAAATAGCGGATACGCAGTATTTT; CDR3 protein: CSVEIADTQYF
V gene: TRBV12-3/TRBV12-4; J gene: TRBJ2-7; clone size: NA; D gene: NA; CDR3 DNA: TGTGCCAGCACCTTGGGCGGGATTGTCTACGAGCAGTACTTC; CDR3 protein: CASTLGGIVYEQYF
V gene: TRBV4-1; J gene: TRBJ2-1; clone size: NA; D gene: NA; CDR3 DNA: TGCGCCAGCAGCAACCCTCTCGCGGATGAGCAGTTCTTC; CDR3 protein: CASSNPLADEQFF
V gene: TRBV7-2; J gene: TRBJ2-1; clone size: many; D gene: TRBD2; CDR3 DNA: TGTGCCAGCAGCTCGGGACTAGCGGGACAAAATGAGCAGTTCTTC; CDR3 protein: CASSSGLAGQNEQFF
V gene: TRBV14; J gene: TRBJ1-2; clone size: many; D gene: NA; CDR3 DNA: TGTGCCAGCAGCCAGCTCCTAACTAACTATGGCTACACCTTC; CDR3 protein: CASSQLLTNYGYTF
V gene: TRBV29-1; J gene: TRBJ2-5; clone size: many; D gene: NA; CDR3 DNA: TGCAGCGTTGGTGACTCCCCAAGGACCCAGTACTTC; CDR3 protein: CSVGDSPRTQYF
V gene: TRBV29-1; J gene: TRBJ1-1; clone size: many; D gene: TRBD1; CDR3 DNA: TGCAGCGTTGAAACGCTTGATTTTACAGGGGCGACGAACACTGAAGCTTTCTTT; CDR3 protein: CSVETLDFTGATNTEAFF
V gene: TRBV12-3/TRBV12-4; J gene: TRBJ2-3; clone size: many; D gene: TRBD2; CDR3 DNA: TGTGCCAGCGGATTGGGCGGGGGGGCCACAGATACGCAGTATTTT; CDR3 protein: CASGLGGGATDTQYF
V gene: TRBV29-1; J gene: TRBJ1-2; clone size: NA; D gene: NA; CDR3 DNA: TGCAGCGTTGAAGATCTGGGGGTCCGTCGTGGCTACACCTTC; CDR3 protein: CSVEDLGVRRGYTF
V gene: TRBV5-1; J gene: TRBJ2-5; clone size: few; D gene: NA; CDR3 DNA: TGCGCCAGCAGCTTCGACCGTGGGGAAGAGACCCAGTACTTC; CDR3 protein: CASSFDRGEETQYF
V gene: TRBV5-1; J gene: TRBJ1-3; clone size: NA; D gene: TRBD1; CDR3 DNA: TGCGCCAGCAGCCGACAGGGGGCGCGTGGAAACACCATATATTTT; CDR3 protein: CASSRQGARGNTIYF
V gene: TRBV7-9; J gene: TRBJ2-2; clone size: few; D gene: NA; CDR3 DNA: TGTGCCAGTAGCTTATGGACGGGTCACACCGGGGAGCTGTTTTTT; CDR3 protein: CASSLWTGHTGELFF
V gene: TRBV2; J gene: TRBJ1-2; clone size: NA; D gene: NA; CDR3 DNA: TGTGCCAGCAGACGGACGGAAGCTAACTATGGCTACACCTTC; CDR3 protein: CASRRTEANYGYTF
V gene: TRBV24-1; J gene: TRBJ1-2; clone size: few; D gene: TRBD1; CDR3 DNA: TGTGCCACCAGTGATCCAAGACAGGGGAGGAACTATGGCTACACCTTC; CDR3 protein: CATSDPRQGRNYGYTF
V gene: TRBV7-2; J gene: TRBJ1-2; clone size: many; D gene: NA; CDR3 DNA: TGTGCCAGCAGCTTAGGGGCAGTGGCTAAGCGCTACACCTTC; CDR3 protein: CASSLGAVAKRYTF
V gene: TRBV6-1; J gene: TRBJ1-4; clone size: few; D gene: TRBD1; CDR3 DNA: TGTGCCAGCAAAGCGACAGGGGATTATGAAAAACTGTTTTTT; CDR3 protein: CASKATGDYEKLFF
V gene: TRBV7-6; J gene: TRBJ2-1; clone size: NA; D gene: NA; CDR3 DNA: TGTGCCAGCAGCTTAGGTGATGAGCAGTTCTTC; CDR3 protein: CASSLGDEQFF
V gene: TRBV11-2; J gene: TRBJ2-6; clone size: NA; D gene: TRBD1; CDR3 DNA: TGTGCCAGCAGCTCCCCCGGGACAGGGCTGCGGGGGGCCAACGTCCTGACTTTC; CDR3 protein: CASSSPGTGLRGANVLTF
V gene: TRBV19; J gene: TRBJ1-2; clone size: many; D gene: NA; CDR3 DNA: TGTGCCAGTAGTGCCGGTGGCTACACCTTC; CDR3 protein: CASSAGGYTF
V gene: TRBV9; J gene: TRBJ2-3; clone size: many; D gene: NA; CDR3 DNA: TGTGCCAGCAGCGTAGCTTGGGGCACAGATACGCAGTATTTT; CDR3 protein: CASSVAWGTDTQYF
V gene: TRBV4-1; J gene: TRBJ2-1; clone size: few; D gene: TRBD1; CDR3 DNA: TGCGCCAGCAGCCAAGATCCAGGGGGCCTTTCCTACAATGAGCAGTTCTTC; CDR3 protein: CASSQDPGGLSYNEQFF
V gene: TRBV20-1; J gene: TRBJ1-1; clone size: NA; D gene: TRBD1; CDR3 DNA: TGCAGTGCGCAGGGGACAGGGAGGACTGAAGCTTTCTTT; CDR3 protein: CSAQGTGRTEAFF
V gene: TRBV3-1; J gene: TRBJ2-7; clone size: few; D gene: TRBD2; CDR3 DNA: TGTGCCAGCAGCCATCGGGAGGGCCGCTACGAGCAGTACTTC; CDR3 protein: CASSHREGRYEQYF
V gene: TRBV12-3/TRBV12-4; J gene: TRBJ2-1; clone size: few; D gene: TRBD1; CDR3 DNA: TGTGCCAGCAGCCCAGGACAGGGGCGCGAGCAGTTCTTC; CDR3 protein: CASSPGQGREQFF
V gene: TRBV19; J gene: TRBJ2-1; clone size: NA; D gene: NA; CDR3 DNA: TGTGCCAGTAGTATAGCCGTGGGGACCTACAATGAGCAGTTCTTC; CDR3 protein: CASSIAVGTYNEQFF
V gene: TRBV30; J gene: TRBJ1-1; clone size: NA; D gene: TRBD1; CDR3 DNA: TGTGCCTGGAGCCCAGGGGGCGCGAAGTCTGAAGCTTTCTTT; CDR3 protein: CAWSPGGAKSEAFF
V gene: TRBV5-8; J gene: TRBJ2-7; clone size: few; D gene: TRBD1; CDR3 DNA: TGTGCCAGCAGCCGCAACAGGGGTTTGAACGAGCAGTACTTC; CDR3 protein: CASSRNRGLNEQYF
V gene: TRBV6-1; J gene: TRBJ2-3; clone size: many; D gene: TRBD1; CDR3 DNA: TGTGCCAGCAGTGATCTGACAGGGGATACGCAGTATTTT; CDR3 protein: CASSDLTGDTQYF
V gene: TRBV5-1; J gene: TRBJ1-6; clone size: few; D gene: TRBD1; CDR3 DNA: TGCGCCAGCAGCGCGGACAGGGCCCGAGGCTCCTATAATTCACCCCTCCACTTT; CDR3 protein: CASSADRARGSYNSPLHF
V gene: TRBV7-8; J gene: TRBJ2-7; clone size: NA; D gene: TRBD1; CDR3 DNA: TGTGCCAGCAGCTCGACAGGGCAGCCCTACGAGCAGTACTTC; CDR3 protein: CASSSTGQPYEQYF